The T cell receptor (beta chain) described here comes from a study of human T cells and chemical hapten exposure. As for time point: patch test 2, 6 weeks after DPC sensitization. This sample's treatment: therapeutic diphenylcyclopropenone sensitization with weekly scalp DPC. The sample holds many counts of this clonotype. TCRdb re-called the RACE reads with MiXCR, one entry per CDR3 protein. The table shows under 450,000 distinct CDR3 sequences, with over 6% occurring only once. The J segment lost 1 base and the V segment lost 3 bases, leaving 1 base of the junction unmatched. The CDR3 is made up of 15 amino acids. The germline CDR1 and CDR2 sequences are SGHRS and YFSETQ.

The clonotype originates from a woman between 18 and 29 years old with alopecia areata. Some clones in this sample may be carry-over from other donors' samples. The chain uses TRBV5-1 and TRBJ1-5, with 10 positions matching TRBD1. Source: whole blood, taken in connection with sensitization to the hapten diphenylcyclopropenone (DPC). The CDR3 nucleotides are TGCGCCAGCAGCTGGACAGGGGGAAGCAATCAGCCCCAGCATTTT. Residues: CASSWTGGSNQPQHF. The full variable domain, in which reference TRBV5-1 and TRBJ1-5 provide the parts outside the CDR3, is KAGVTQTPRYLIKTRGQQVTLSCSPISGHRSVSWYQQTPGQGLQFLFEYFSETQRNKGNFPGRFSGRQFSNSRSEMNVSTLELGDSALYLCASSWTGGSNQPQHFGDGTRLSIL.